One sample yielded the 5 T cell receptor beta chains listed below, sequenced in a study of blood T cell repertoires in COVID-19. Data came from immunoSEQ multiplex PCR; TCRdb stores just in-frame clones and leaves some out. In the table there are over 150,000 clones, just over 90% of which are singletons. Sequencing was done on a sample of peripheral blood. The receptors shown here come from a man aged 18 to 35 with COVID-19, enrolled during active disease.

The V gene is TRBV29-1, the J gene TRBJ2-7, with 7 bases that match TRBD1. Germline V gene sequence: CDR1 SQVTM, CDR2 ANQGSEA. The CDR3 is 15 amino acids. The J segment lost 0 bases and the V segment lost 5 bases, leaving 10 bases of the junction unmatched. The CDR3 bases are TGCAGCGTTACAAATACAGGGGTCCCCTCCTACGAGCAGTACTTC. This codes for CSVTNTGVPSYEQYF.

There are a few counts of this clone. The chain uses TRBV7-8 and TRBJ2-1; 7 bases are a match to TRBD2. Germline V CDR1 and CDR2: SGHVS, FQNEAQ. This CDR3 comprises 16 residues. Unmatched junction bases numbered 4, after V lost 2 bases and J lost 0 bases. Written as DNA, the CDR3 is TGTGCCAGCAGCTTACTTGCGGGAGACTCCTACAATGAGCAGTTCTTC. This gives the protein CASSLLAGDSYNEQFF. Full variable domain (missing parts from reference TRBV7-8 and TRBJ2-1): GAGVSQSPRYKVAKRGQDVALRCDPISGHVSLFWYQQALGQGPEFLTYFQNEAQLDKSGLPSDRFFAERPEGSVSTLKIQRTQQEDSAVYLCASSLLAGDSYNEQFFGPGTRLTVL.

The CDR3 nucleotides read TGTGCCACCAGCTTAAGTCCAGTGAACTATGGCTACACCTTC. This codes for CATSLSPVNYGYTF. The chain combines TRBV15 with TRBJ1-2; no definite D call. This CDR3 contains 14 residues. V was shortened by 5 bases and J by 2 bases, with 12 bases between the two germline ends. Per the germline V gene, CDR1 is LNHNV and CDR2 is YYDKDF (reference sequence).

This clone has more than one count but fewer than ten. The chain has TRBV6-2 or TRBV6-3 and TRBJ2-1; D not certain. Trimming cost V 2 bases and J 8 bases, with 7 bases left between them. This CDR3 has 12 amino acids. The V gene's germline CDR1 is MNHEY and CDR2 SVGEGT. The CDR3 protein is CASSYRVHEQFF. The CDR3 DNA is TGTGCCAGCAGTTACCGGGTGCATGAGCAGTTCTTC.

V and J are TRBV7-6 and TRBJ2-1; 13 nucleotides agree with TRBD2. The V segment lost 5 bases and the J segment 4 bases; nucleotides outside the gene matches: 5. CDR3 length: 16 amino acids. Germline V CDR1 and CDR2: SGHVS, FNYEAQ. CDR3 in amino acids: CASSPPGLAGYNEQFF. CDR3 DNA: TGTGCCAGCAGCCCCCCGGGACTAGCGGGGTACAATGAGCAGTTCTTC.